This T cell receptor beta chain appears in the sequencing data of a study of shared clonotypes between healthy human individuals. For the study at large: Researchers drew samples from a couple of women and a few men aged 18 to 49.

V lost 0 bases and J 3 bases, leaving 15 bases between the germline ends. Germline CDR1 reads SGHRS; CDR2 reads YFSETQ. CDR3 length: 16 amino acids. Those who donated were healthy HIV-negative adults, with no recent acute infections or vaccinations reported. TCRdb's copy holds only in-frame clones and misses some; the assay was immunoSEQ multiplex PCR. The table has about 1.1 million clones, about 80% seen once. V and J are TRBV5-1 and TRBJ1-1; D call uncertain. Sequencing was performed on memory CD4+ T cells from PBMCs. The subset: CD45RA-negative fraction. This TCR was recovered from a man younger than 35 in good health. Some clones in this sample may be carry-over from other donors' samples. The CDR3 loop reads CASSLAFVGRHTEAFF. DNA of the CDR3: TGCGCCAGCAGCTTGGCCTTTGTGGGAAGGCACACTGAAGCTTTCTTT. Looking up the rest from reference TRBV5-1 and TRBJ1-1 gives the full variable domain: KAGVTQTPRYLIKTRGQQVTLSCSPISGHRSVSWYQQTPGQGLQFLFEYFSETQRNKGNFPGRFSGRQFSNSRSEMNVSTLELGDSALYLCASSLAFVGRHTEAFFGQGTRLTVV.